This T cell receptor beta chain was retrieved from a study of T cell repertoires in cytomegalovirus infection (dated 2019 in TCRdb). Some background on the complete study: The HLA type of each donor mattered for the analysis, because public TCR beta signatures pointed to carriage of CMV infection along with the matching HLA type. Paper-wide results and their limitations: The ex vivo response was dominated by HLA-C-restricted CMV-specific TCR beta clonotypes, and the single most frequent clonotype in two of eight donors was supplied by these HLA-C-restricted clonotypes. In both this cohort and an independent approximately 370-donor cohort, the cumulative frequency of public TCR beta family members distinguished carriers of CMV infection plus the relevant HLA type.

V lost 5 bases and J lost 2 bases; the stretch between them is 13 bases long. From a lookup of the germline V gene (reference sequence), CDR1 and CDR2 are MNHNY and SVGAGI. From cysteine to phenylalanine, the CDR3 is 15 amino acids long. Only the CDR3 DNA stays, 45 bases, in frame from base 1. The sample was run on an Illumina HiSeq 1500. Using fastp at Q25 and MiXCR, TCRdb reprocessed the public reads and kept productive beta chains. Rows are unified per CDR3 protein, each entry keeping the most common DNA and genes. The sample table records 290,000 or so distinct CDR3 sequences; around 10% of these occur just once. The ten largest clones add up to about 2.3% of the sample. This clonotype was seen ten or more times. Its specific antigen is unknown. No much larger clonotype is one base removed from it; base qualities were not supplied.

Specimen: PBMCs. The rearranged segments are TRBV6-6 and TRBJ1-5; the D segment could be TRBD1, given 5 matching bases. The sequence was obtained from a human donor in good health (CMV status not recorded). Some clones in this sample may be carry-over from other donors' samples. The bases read TGTGCCAGCAGTACCGACAGCTTGGGCAATCAGCCCCAGCATTTT. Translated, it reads CASSTDSLGNQPQHF.